A single sample gave rise to the 30 T cell receptor beta chains below, sequenced in a study of neurological immune-mediated disorders. Via MiXCR, TCRdb re-called the 5' RACE reads, giving one row per CDR3 protein. In the table there are 80,000 or so distinct CDR3 sequences, around a tenth of which are singletons. Sequenced material: PBMCs. The origin of the receptors is a man in his forties or fifties in good health.

In its sample, this clonotype was seen many times. This chain uses TRBV4-3 with TRBJ1-5; D remains unclear. Germline loops: CDR1 LGHNA, CDR2 YSLEER. V was clipped by 0 bases and J by 7 bases, with 7 bases between them. The length of the CDR3 is 13 residues. Written as DNA, the CDR3 is TGCGCCAGCAGCCAAGATTTGACCCAGCCCCAGCATTTT. Its translation is CASSQDLTQPQHF.

This clonotype was observed at least ten times. This chain links TRBV6-6 with TRBJ2-5; D is possibly TRBD1 or TRBD2 (5 bases each). Germline lookup yields CDR1 MNHNY and CDR2 SVGAGI (reference sequence). This CDR3 has 15 amino acids. Trimming removed 6 bases at V and 1 base at J, with 15 bases between. In nucleotides, the CDR3 is TGTGCCAGCAGCATACCGGGACGGATCCAAGAGACCCAGTACTTC. Translation: CASSIPGRIQETQYF.

This clonotype was counted ten times or more. The chain is built from TRBV10-3 and TRBJ2-7, with D hard to call. The germline gives CDR1 ENHRY, CDR2 SYGVKD. Trimming shortened V by 10 bases and J by 4 bases, and 20 bases separated the two germline ends. There are 14 residues in the CDR3. The CDR3: CATSERLLLYEQYF. The CDR3 DNA reads as TGTGCCACCTCAGAGCGACTCCTACTTTACGAGCAGTACTTC.

This clonotype was seen only a few times. The rearrangement joins TRBV18 to TRBJ1-3; D might be TRBD1 (5 bases). The CDR3 is 19 amino acids. Trimming stripped 1 base from V and 0 bases from J, with 19 bases between. Germline CDR1 and CDR2: KGHSH and LQKENI. In DNA, the CDR3 is TGTGCCAGCTCACCACTTCGATTTCAGGGCCAATCCTCTGGAAACACCATATATTTT. Protein product: CASSPLRFQGQSSGNTIYF. Variable domain in full (rest from reference TRBV18 and TRBJ1-3): NAGVMQNPRHLVRRRGQEARLRCSPMKGHSHVYWYRQLPEEGLKFMVYLQKENIIDESGMPKERFSAEFPKEGPSILRIQQVVRGDSAAYFCASSPLRFQGQSSGNTIYFGEGSWLTVV.

The sample holds many counts of this clonotype. The chain joins TRBV20-1 to TRBJ2-2, with 7 positions matching TRBD2. J gave up 1 base and V 2 bases, and 7 bases lay outside the gene matches. The CDR3 runs to 16 residues. Germline V gene data show CDR1 as DFQATT and CDR2 as SNEGSKA (reference sequence). The CDR3 nucleotides are TGCAGTGCTAGAAGTTCTGGACTAGGGAACACCGGGGAGCTGTTTTTT. The encoded protein is CSARSSGLGNTGELFF.

V usage is TRBV12-3 or TRBV12-4 and J usage is TRBJ2-5, with TRBD2 matching 7 bases. The CDR3 runs to 14 residues. The trim removed 5 bases at V and 5 bases at J, leaving 8 bases unmatched. The CDR3 DNA reads TGTGCCAGCAGTCGCGGGAGCACGAGGGAGACCCAGTACTTC. Protein sequence: CASSRGSTRETQYF.

The table lists this clonotype with many counts. This rearrangement joins TRBV5-1 to TRBJ2-7; D possibly corresponds to TRBD1 (6 bases). In germline, CDR1 is SGHRS, CDR2 YFSETQ. V was shortened by 1 base and J by 6 bases, with 20 bases between the two germline ends. This CDR3 is 16 amino acids long. The CDR3 is CASSLITGPGGFEQYF. CDR3 DNA: TGCGCCAGCAGCTTGATTACAGGGCCGGGCGGGTTCGAGCAGTACTTC.

This clonotype appeared many times. The rearrangement links TRBV11-2 to TRBJ2-6; D is unclear. The germline V gene has CDR1 SGHAT and CDR2 FQNNGV. With 1 base removed from V and 0 bases from J, the gap between germline ends came to 10 bases. This CDR3 has 17 amino acids. CDR3 amino acids: CASSLVRLSSGANVLTF. In DNA form, the CDR3 reads TGTGCCAGCAGCTTAGTCCGACTGAGCTCTGGGGCCAACGTCCTGACTTTC.

This clonotype was counted many times. The gene calls are TRBV7-2 and TRBJ2-5; 9 bases fit TRBD2. The germline V gene has CDR1 SGHTA and CDR2 FQGNSA. The CDR3 has 15 amino acids. Germline trimming cut 1 base from V and 6 bases from J; bases unmatched to any gene: 6. CDR3 DNA: TGTGCCAGCAGCTTAGTACCAAGCGGGGGGCAGACCCAGTACTTC. This sequence encodes CASSLVPSGGQTQYF.

This clonotype was seen at least ten times. The chain links TRBV15 to TRBJ2-7; 12 bases map to TRBD2. Germline V lookup: CDR1 LNHNV, CDR2 YYDKDF (reference sequence). This CDR3 region has 17 residues. Trimming cost V 0 bases and J 2 bases; bases outside gene matches: 5. The CDR3 sequence: CATSRDPGLAGPYEQYF. As DNA, the CDR3 is TGTGCCACCAGCAGAGATCCGGGACTAGCGGGTCCCTACGAGCAGTACTTC.

This clonotype was recorded many times. The chain employs TRBV29-1 and TRBJ2-7, with a tentative D call TRBD2 (5 bases). CDR3 size: 12 residues. V was trimmed by 5 bases and J by 3 bases, leaving 11 bases between them. The germline V gene encodes CDR1 SQVTM and CDR2 ANQGSEA. Written as DNA, the CDR3 is TGCAGCGTTCGGGATTTTAACTACGAGCAGTACTTC. It translates to CSVRDFNYEQYF.

This sequence joins TRBV6-5 and TRBJ2-7; D ambiguous. The V and J ends lost 9 bases and 3 bases respectively, with 18 bases between them. The CDR3 has 14 residues. CDR1 is MNHEY, CDR2 SVGAGI, per germline. In nucleotides, the CDR3 is TGTGCCAGTAGGACCGGGCCAGGAGTCTACGAGCAGTACTTC. Translated: CASRTGPGVYEQYF.

This clonotype was seen repeatedly, ten times or more. This chain uses TRBV20-1 with TRBJ2-3, with 7 bases that match TRBD2. Germline V gene lookup returns CDR1 DFQATT and CDR2 SNEGSKA (reference sequence). V shed 2 bases and J 0 bases; nucleotides not matched to a gene: 14. CDR3 length: 18 amino acids. In DNA, the CDR3 is TGCAGTGCTAGAAGGCGGCCAGGGACTAAACCTAGCACAGATACGCAGTATTTT. Translation gives CSARRRPGTKPSTDTQYF.

This clonotype was picked up many times. The junction and the germline gene differ at one end; a read error may be behind it. The chain links TRBV5-1 to TRBJ1-5; possibly TRBD1 for D (5 bases). Germline V CDR1 and CDR2: SGHRS, YFSETQ. The CDR3 is 13 residues long. DNA for the CDR3: TGTGCCAGCAGCTTGGGGCAAAATCAGCCCCAGCATTTT. The encoded protein is CASSLGQNQPQHF.

This clonotype was seen many times. The chain couples TRBV20-1 to TRBJ2-3; no clear D. The CDR3 has 15 amino acids. Trimming removed 0 bases from V and 0 bases from J, with 10 bases in between. Germline-derived CDR1 and CDR2 are DFQATT and SNEGSKA (reference sequence). CDR3 nucleotide sequence: TGCAGTGCTAGAGACCCGGGCCTTAGCACAGATACGCAGTATTTT. Translated: CSARDPGLSTDTQYF.

This clonotype was detected ten times or more. The rearrangement uses TRBV20-1 and TRBJ2-3, with 10 nucleotides matching TRBD2. Germline V gene data show CDR1 as DFQATT and CDR2 as SNEGSKA (reference sequence). The CDR3 has 18 amino acids. With 0 bases clipped from V and 2 bases from J, the junction kept 11 bases outside the gene matches. The CDR3 nucleotides read TGCAGTGCTAGAGATCCAATAGGTAGCGGGGGGTTCACAGATACGCAGTATTTT. It codes for CSARDPIGSGGFTDTQYF.

Ten or more counts support this clonotype. This chain links TRBV12-3 or TRBV12-4 with TRBJ1-3, with 9 bases lining up with TRBD1. With V trimmed by 5 bases and J by 2 bases, 7 bases remained unmatched. The CDR3 runs to 16 residues. CDR3 residues: CASSRTTGGPGNTIYF. The DNA for the CDR3 is TGTGCCAGCAGTCGGACAACAGGGGGCCCTGGAAACACCATATATTTT.

This clonotype was recorded at least ten times. CDR3 in amino acids: CASSPQGQGSYEQYF. CDR3 sequence (DNA): TGTGCCAGCAGCCCCCAGGGACAGGGCTCCTACGAGCAGTACTTC. This chain uses TRBV28 with TRBJ2-7; 9 bases agree with TRBD1. The V segment lost 6 bases and the J segment 0 bases; nucleotides outside the gene matches: 6. This CDR3 has 15 residues. CDR1 is MDHEN, CDR2 SYDVKM, per germline. The variable domain in full, completed from reference TRBV28 and TRBJ2-7, reads DVKVTQSSRYLVKRTGEKVFLECVQDMDHENMFWYRQDPGLGLRLIYFSYDVKMKEKGDIPEGYSVSREKKERFSLILESASTNQTSMYLCASSPQGQGSYEQYFGPGTRLTVT.

With regard to this clonotype: This could be a read error, since a much larger clone is one nucleotide away. The CDR3: CASSQEDRYIEQFF. The CDR3 nucleotides are TGTGCCAGCAGCCAAGAGGATAGGTACATTGAGCAGTTCTTC. V and J are TRBV4-2 and TRBJ2-1; no clear D. CDR3 length: 14 residues. Germline V gene data show CDR1 as LGHNA and CDR2 as YNFKEQ.

This clonotype was seen ten or more times. This chain uses TRBV2 with TRBJ2-3; 8 bases match TRBD1. CDR1 and CDR2 (germline): SNHLY, FYNNEI. V dropped 8 bases and J dropped 2; count of bases not matched to a gene: 3. The CDR3 is 13 residues long. In nucleotides, the CDR3 is TGTGCCAGCGGACAGGGACCCACAGATACGCAGTATTTT. Its translation: CASGQGPTDTQYF.

This clonotype was seen more than once but under ten times. The chain uses TRBV7-2 and TRBJ1-2, with 7 bases fitting TRBD1. This CDR3 has 14 residues. J gave up 8 bases and V 5 bases, and 11 bases lay outside the gene matches. The germline gives CDR1 SGHTA, CDR2 FQGNSA. CDR3 loop: CASSALVQGRGYTF. CDR3 sequence (DNA): TGTGCCAGCAGCGCGCTCGTACAGGGGAGAGGCTACACCTTC. Filled out from reference TRBV7-2 and TRBJ1-2, the complete variable domain reads GAGVSQSPSNKVTEKGKDVELRCDPISGHTALYWYRQSLGQGLEFLIYFQGNSAPDKSGLPSDRFSAERTGGSVSTLTIQRTQQEDSAVYLCASSALVQGRGYTFGSGTRLTVV.

About this clonotype itself: A much bigger clone sits one base away, suggesting this may be a read error. Given the absence of the conserved phenylalanine or tryptophan at the CDR3 end, a read error is likely. The gene calls are TRBV5-5 and TRBJ2-3; D is unresolved. The CDR3 has 13 residues. Germline lookup yields CDR1 SGHKS and CDR2 YYEKEE (reference sequence). V lost 3 bases and J lost 6, with 11 bases in between. DNA for the CDR3: TGTGCCAGCAGCTCCGGTTCGTCGGATACGCAGTATCTT. Its translation: CASSSGSSDTQYL.

This clonotype was counted a few times. The chain carries TRBV27 and TRBJ2-3; D ambiguous. Trimming shortened V by 5 bases and J by 0 bases, and 12 bases separated the two germline ends. The CDR3 sequence is 15 residues long. From germline, CDR1 is MNHEY and CDR2 SMNVEV (reference sequence). CDR3 protein: CASSPSRSSTDTQYF. DNA for the CDR3: TGTGCCAGCAGTCCCTCGCGCTCTAGCACAGATACGCAGTATTTT.

The table lists this clonotype with many counts. The chain employs TRBV14 and TRBJ1-4, with 9 bases matching TRBD1. V shed 5 bases, J shed 8 bases, and the junction held 6 bases outside the gene matches. Germline CDR1 SGHDN, CDR2 FVKESK. CDR3 length equals 14 residues. The CDR3 DNA sequence: TGTGCCAGCAGCTATACCGGGACAGGGGAAAAACTGTTTTTT. This translates into CASSYTGTGEKLFF.

This clonotype showed up many times. The CDR3 region has the DNA TGTGCCAGCAGTTTAGCGGGTGGAGGGACTAGCGCCGGCACCGGGGAGCTGTTTTTT. Translating gives CASSLAGGGTSAGTGELFF. The chain is built from TRBV12-3 or TRBV12-4 and TRBJ2-2; 10 bases are a match to TRBD2. V shed 0 bases, J shed 4 bases, and the junction held 11 bases outside the gene matches. This CDR3 comprises 19 residues.

This clonotype was counted a few times. This rearrangement joins TRBV12-3 or TRBV12-4 to TRBJ2-3; unclear D gene. V was clipped by 3 bases and J by 8 bases, with 15 bases between them. This CDR3 comprises 14 residues. The CDR3 loop reads CASSLGTKVGTQYF. CDR3 bases: TGTGCCAGCAGTTTGGGAACAAAAGTCGGTACGCAGTATTTT.

This clonotype was seen many times. The chain links TRBV5-1 to TRBJ2-1, with D maybe TRBD2 (5 bases). This CDR3 comprises 13 residues. Trimming took 2 bases from V and 12 from J, leaving 15 bases between them. CDR1 is SGHRS, CDR2 YFSETQ, per germline. The CDR3 bases are TGCGCCAGCAGCTTTGGAGAGGGCCTAGGGCAGTTCTTC. Translated: CASSFGEGLGQFF.

This clonotype was counted at least ten times. The chain employs TRBV28 and TRBJ1-4; tentatively, D is TRBD1 (6 bases). Trimming stripped 11 bases from V and 8 bases from J, with 18 bases between. Germline CDR1 and CDR2: MDHEN and SYDVKM. The CDR3 totals 13 residues. CDR3 DNA: TGTGCCGTTTATTGGGAGGGGGGAGAAAAACTGTTTTTT. This codes for CAVYWEGGEKLFF.

This clonotype was seen at least ten times. The rearrangement uses TRBV5-1 and TRBJ2-2; D is unresolved. V was clipped by 0 bases and J by 3 bases, with 9 bases between them. Germline V CDR1 and CDR2: SGHRS, YFSETQ. This CDR3 is built from 15 residues. The CDR3 is CASSLAASYTGELFF. The CDR3 DNA reads TGCGCCAGCAGCTTGGCCGCCAGCTACACCGGGGAGCTGTTTTTT.

There are many counts of this clonotype. This chain connects TRBV6-5 to TRBJ1-2; D is undetermined. CDR1 is MNHEY and CDR2 is SVGAGI in the germline V gene. Trimming took 5 bases from V and 0 from J, leaving 13 bases between them. CDR3 length: 15 residues. The CDR3 DNA reads TGTGCCAGCAGTCCCCCGGGGTCGGCTAACTATGGCTACACCTTC. Protein: CASSPPGSANYGYTF.